Below are 14 T cell receptor beta chains sequenced from a single sample in a study of siplizumab effects on memory and regulatory T cells. Profiled with immunoSEQ multiplex PCR; TCRdb holds only in-frame clones, not every one. The data hold approximately 94,000 clones, with around 95% observed a single time. Source material: naive CD4+ T cells sorted from blood. These receptors were collected from a human donor in good health.

The gene calls are TRBV19 and TRBJ1-2; 7 bases agree with TRBD1. This CDR3 region has 15 residues. Germline V gene lookup returns CDR1 LNHDA and CDR2 SQIVND (reference sequence). V lost 1 base to trimming and J lost 4 bases; unmatched junction nucleotides: 6. CDR3 in DNA: TGTGCCAGTAGTATAGTAGGGACAGAATCCTATGGCTACACCTTC. As protein: CASSIVGTESYGYTF.

In DNA form, the CDR3 reads TGTGCCAGCAGTCCACCCAGGGGGTTAGGAAATTCACCCCTCCACTTT. Its protein product is CASSPPRGLGNSPLHF. The chain carries TRBV5-4 and TRBJ1-6; 7 nucleotides line up with TRBD1. This CDR3 has 16 amino acids. Unmatched junction bases numbered 12, after V lost 5 bases and J lost 7 bases. Germline V gives CDR1 SGHNT, CDR2 YYREEE (reference sequence). Full variable domain (rest looked up from reference TRBV5-4 and TRBJ1-6): ETGVTQSPTHLIKTRGQQVTLRCSSQSGHNTVSWYQQALGQGPQFIFQYYREEENGRGNFPPRFSGLQFPNYSSELNVNALELDDSALYLCASSPPRGLGNSPLHFGNGTRLTVT.

The rearrangement uses TRBV11-2 and TRBJ1-1, with D unclear. The CDR3 runs to 14 residues. Germline CDR1 SGHAT, CDR2 FQNNGV. The V gene lost 3 bases and the J gene lost 1 base, with 9 bases spanning the gap. CDR3: CASSLATGNTEAFF. The CDR3 region has the DNA TGTGCCAGCAGCTTGGCGACGGGGAACACTGAAGCTTTCTTT.

This chain connects TRBV5-1 to TRBJ2-3; 12 positions match TRBD2. This CDR3 has 17 amino acids. Germline CDR1 is SGHRS and CDR2 is YFSETQ. J was trimmed by 5 bases and V by 4 bases; bases with no gene match: 11. CDR3 coding DNA: TGCGCCAGCAGCCGCCTATCTAGCGGGGGGGATGGAGATACGCAGTATTTT. This gives the protein CASSRLSSGGDGDTQYF.

The rearrangement uses TRBV7-6 and TRBJ2-3; 8 positions agree with TRBD1. Trimming cost V 5 bases and J 4 bases; bases outside gene matches: 5. This CDR3 is 14 amino acids long. Germline V gene sequence: CDR1 SGHVS, CDR2 FNYEAQ. Here the CDR3 reads CASSPGQGPDTQYF. DNA of the CDR3: TGTGCCAGCAGCCCCGGACAGGGACCAGATACGCAGTATTTT.

The chain joins TRBV19 to TRBJ1-5; a possible D gene is TRBD1 (5 bases). The germline V gene has CDR1 LNHDA and CDR2 SQIVND (reference sequence). The CDR3 extends over 14 amino acids. The V end was cut by 3 bases, the J end by 7 bases, with 13 bases between. CDR3 region: CASSIRGGGQPQHF. The CDR3 nucleotides read TGTGCCAGTAGTATTCGGGGGGGAGGACAGCCCCAGCATTTT.

J is TRBJ2-1 and V is TRBV9; D unresolved. Germline CDR1 is SGDLS and CDR2 is YYNGEE. The CDR3 contains 15 residues. Trimming pared 0 bases from V and 8 bases from J, leaving 15 bases between. As DNA, the CDR3 is TGTGCCAGCAGCGTAGACTTTTGGGGTTACGATGAGCAGTTCTTC. Its protein is CASSVDFWGYDEQFF.

The rearrangement links TRBV11-2 to TRBJ1-6; D is perhaps TRBD1 (5 bases). Germline values: CDR1 SGHAT, CDR2 FQNNGV. V was trimmed by 0 bases and J by 10 bases, leaving 10 bases between them. CDR3 length: 14 amino acids. The CDR3: CASSLEGGWSPLHF. The CDR3 DNA sequence: TGTGCCAGCAGCTTAGAGGGGGGATGGTCACCCCTCCACTTT. The full variable domain, with the rest looked up from reference TRBV11-2 and TRBJ1-6, is EAGVAQSPRYKIIEKRQSVAFWCNPISGHATLYWYQQILGQGPKLLIQFQNNGVVDDSQLPKDRFSAERLKGVDSTLKIQPAKLEDSAVYLCASSLEGGWSPLHFGNGTRLTVT.

The chain links TRBV6-6 to TRBJ2-3; no clear D. Looked up from germline, CDR1 is MNHNY and CDR2 is SVGAGI (reference sequence). V lost 6 bases and J lost 0, with 7 bases in between. CDR3 length: 13 amino acids. The CDR3 nucleotides are TGTGCCAGCAGAACCGACAGCACAGATACGCAGTATTTT. As protein: CASRTDSTDTQYF.

The chain employs TRBV6-5 and TRBJ1-1; 7 nucleotides align to TRBD1. This CDR3 is 13 amino acids long. V lost 5 bases, J lost 11 bases, and 11 bases stayed unmatched. Germline values: CDR1 MNHEY, CDR2 SVGAGI. DNA for the CDR3: TGTGCCAGCAGTGGACGACAGGGCACTGGTGCTTTCTTT. Residues: CASSGRQGTGAFF.

The V call is TRBV4-2, the J call TRBJ2-7, with 8 nucleotides matching TRBD2. The germline gives CDR1 LGHNA, CDR2 YNFKEQ. Trimming took 2 bases from V and 2 from J; bases not matched to a gene: 8. The CDR3 has 16 residues. CDR3 DNA sequence: TGTGCCAGCAGCCAATGGCGGGGGGCGGGGACCTACGAGCAGTACTTC. It is translated as CASSQWRGAGTYEQYF.

V is TRBV28 and J is TRBJ1-2; TRBD1 agrees at 10 bases. V was clipped by 3 bases and J by 7 bases; unmatched bases: 8. CDR1 is MDHEN, CDR2 SYDVKM, per germline. This CDR3 region has 15 residues. The CDR3 here is CASSFLRQGARGYTF. The CDR3 coding sequence is TGTGCCAGCAGTTTCCTCCGACAGGGGGCGCGTGGCTACACCTTC.

The rearrangement uses TRBV5-1 and TRBJ1-1; the D gene is possibly TRBD1 (6 bases). The CDR3 extends over 13 amino acids. V was shortened by 4 bases and J by 4 bases, with 11 bases between the two germline ends. The germline V gene encodes CDR1 SGHRS and CDR2 YFSETQ. CDR3 residues: CASSGRGSTEAFF. Here the CDR3 DNA reads TGCGCCAGCAGCGGAAGGGGGTCCACTGAAGCTTTCTTT. The full variable domain, rest sourced from reference TRBV5-1 and TRBJ1-1, is KAGVTQTPRYLIKTRGQQVTLSCSPISGHRSVSWYQQTPGQGLQFLFEYFSETQRNKGNFPGRFSGRQFSNSRSEMNVSTLELGDSALYLCASSGRGSTEAFFGQGTRLTVV.

This sequence joins TRBV5-1 and TRBJ2-5, with no clear D. The CDR3 has 14 amino acids. Germline V CDR1 and CDR2: SGHRS, YFSETQ. V was trimmed by 3 bases and J by 5 bases, leaving 14 bases between them. The CDR3 here is CASSSRTAEETQYF. CDR3 in DNA: TGCGCCAGCAGCTCCCGGACCGCAGAGGAGACCCAGTACTTC.